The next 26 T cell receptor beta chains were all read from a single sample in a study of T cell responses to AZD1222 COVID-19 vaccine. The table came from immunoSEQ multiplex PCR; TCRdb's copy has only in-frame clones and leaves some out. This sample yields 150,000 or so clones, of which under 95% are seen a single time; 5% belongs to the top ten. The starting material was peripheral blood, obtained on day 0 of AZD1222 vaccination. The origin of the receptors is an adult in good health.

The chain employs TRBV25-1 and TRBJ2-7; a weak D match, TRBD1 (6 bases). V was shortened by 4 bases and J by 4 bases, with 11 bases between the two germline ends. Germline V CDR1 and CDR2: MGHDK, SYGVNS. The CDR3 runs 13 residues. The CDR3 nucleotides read TGTGCCAGCAGTGTCCTCAGGGGTTACGAGCAGTACTTC. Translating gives CASSVLRGYEQYF.

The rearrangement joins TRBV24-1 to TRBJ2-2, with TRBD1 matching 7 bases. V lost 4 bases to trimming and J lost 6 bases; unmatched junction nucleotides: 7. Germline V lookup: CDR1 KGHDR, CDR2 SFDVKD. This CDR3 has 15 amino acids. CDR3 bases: TGTGCCACCAGTGAAGCGGACAGGAAACCCGGGGAGCTGTTTTTT. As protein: CATSEADRKPGELFF.

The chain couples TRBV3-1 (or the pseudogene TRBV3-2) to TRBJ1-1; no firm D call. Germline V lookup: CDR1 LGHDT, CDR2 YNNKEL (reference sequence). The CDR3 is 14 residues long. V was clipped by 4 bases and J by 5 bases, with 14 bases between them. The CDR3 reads CASSLQRASTEAFF. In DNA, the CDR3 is TGTGCCAGCAGCCTTCAGCGGGCGTCTACTGAAGCTTTCTTT.

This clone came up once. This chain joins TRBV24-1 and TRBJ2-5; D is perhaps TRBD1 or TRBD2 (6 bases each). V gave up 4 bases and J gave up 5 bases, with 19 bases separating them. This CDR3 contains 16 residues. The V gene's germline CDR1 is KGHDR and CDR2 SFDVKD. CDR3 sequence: CATSDQEWGAGETQYF. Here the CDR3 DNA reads TGTGCCACCAGTGACCAGGAGTGGGGGGCCGGGGAGACCCAGTACTTC.

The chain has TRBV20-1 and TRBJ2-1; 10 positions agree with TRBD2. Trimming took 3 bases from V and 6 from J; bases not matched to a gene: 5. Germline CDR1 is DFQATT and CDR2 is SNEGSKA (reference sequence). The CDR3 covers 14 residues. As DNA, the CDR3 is TGCAGTGCTAGTGTAGCGGGAGGTTTCAATGAGCAGTTCTTC. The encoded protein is CSASVAGGFNEQFF.

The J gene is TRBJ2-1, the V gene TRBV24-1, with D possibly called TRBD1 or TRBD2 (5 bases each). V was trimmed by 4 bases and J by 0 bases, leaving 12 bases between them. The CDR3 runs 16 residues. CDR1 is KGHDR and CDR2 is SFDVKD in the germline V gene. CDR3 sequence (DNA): TGTGCCACCAGTGACCCCGGGGCCGTCTCCTACAATGAGCAGTTCTTC. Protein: CATSDPGAVSYNEQFF.

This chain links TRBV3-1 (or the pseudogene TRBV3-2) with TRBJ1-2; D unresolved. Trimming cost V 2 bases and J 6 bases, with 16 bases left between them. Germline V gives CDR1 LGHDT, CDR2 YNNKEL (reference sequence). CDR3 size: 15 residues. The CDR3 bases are TGTGCCAGCAGCCAAACTATCGGTAATACAAATGGCTACACCTTC. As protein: CASSQTIGNTNGYTF.

The CDR3, as DNA: TGTGCCAGCAGTCTTCGGTCCGGGGAGCTGTTTTTT. This gives the protein CASSLRSGELFF. The chain links TRBV27 to TRBJ2-2, with unresolved D. The V and J ends lost 5 bases and 6 bases respectively, with 7 bases between them. The CDR3 covers 12 residues. Per the germline V gene, CDR1 is MNHEY and CDR2 is SMNVEV (reference sequence).

In DNA form, the CDR3 reads TGTGCCAGCAGTTACTCGTCTGGAGGAGCCGTGGGCTACACCTTC. Translating it yields CASSYSSGGAVGYTF. This chain connects TRBV6-2 or TRBV6-3 to TRBJ1-2; no clear D gene. This CDR3 contains 15 residues. CDR1 is MNHEY and CDR2 is SVGEGT in the germline V gene. V was trimmed by 0 bases and J by 8 bases, leaving 16 bases between them.

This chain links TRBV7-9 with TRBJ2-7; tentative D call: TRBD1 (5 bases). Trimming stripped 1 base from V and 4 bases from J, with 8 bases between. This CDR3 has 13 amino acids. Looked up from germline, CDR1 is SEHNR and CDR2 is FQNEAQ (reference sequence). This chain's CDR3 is CASSLEGPYEQYF. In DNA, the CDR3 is TGTGCCAGCAGCTTAGAGGGGCCTTACGAGCAGTACTTC.

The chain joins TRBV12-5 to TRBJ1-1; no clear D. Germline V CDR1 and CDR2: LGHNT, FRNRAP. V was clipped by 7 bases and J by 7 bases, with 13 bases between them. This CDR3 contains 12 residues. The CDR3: CASAGVNGEAFF. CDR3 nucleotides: TGTGCTAGTGCCGGGGTTAACGGTGAAGCTTTCTTT.

The CDR3 spells CASSLVSETTNTGELFF. For the CDR3, the DNA is TGTGCCAGCAGTTTAGTGTCGGAGACAACGAACACCGGGGAGCTGTTTTTT. This chain links TRBV28 with TRBJ2-2; D remains ambiguous. The germline gives CDR1 MDHEN, CDR2 SYDVKM. The V end lost 2 bases, the J end lost 0 bases, and 13 bases lay between the germline ends. This CDR3 contains 17 residues. Together with reference TRBV28 and TRBJ2-2, the CDR3 gives the full variable domain: DVKVTQSSRYLVKRTGEKVFLECVQDMDHENMFWYRQDPGLGLRLIYFSYDVKMKEKGDIPEGYSVSREKKERFSLILESASTNQTSMYLCASSLVSETTNTGELFFGEGSRLTVL.

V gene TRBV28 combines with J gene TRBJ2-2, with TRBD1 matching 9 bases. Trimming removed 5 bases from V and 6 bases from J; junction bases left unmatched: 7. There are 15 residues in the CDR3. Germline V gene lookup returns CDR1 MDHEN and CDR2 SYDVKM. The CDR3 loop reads CASSTHRGRAGELFF. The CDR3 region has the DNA TGTGCCAGCAGTACCCACAGGGGGCGGGCCGGGGAGCTGTTTTTT.

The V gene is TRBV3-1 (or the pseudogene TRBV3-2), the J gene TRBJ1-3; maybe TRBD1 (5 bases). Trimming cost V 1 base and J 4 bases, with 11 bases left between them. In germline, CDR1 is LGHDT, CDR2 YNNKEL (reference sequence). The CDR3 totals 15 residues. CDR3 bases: TGTGCCAGCAGCCAAGCCGGGACGTCGGGAAACACCATATATTTT. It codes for CASSQAGTSGNTIYF.

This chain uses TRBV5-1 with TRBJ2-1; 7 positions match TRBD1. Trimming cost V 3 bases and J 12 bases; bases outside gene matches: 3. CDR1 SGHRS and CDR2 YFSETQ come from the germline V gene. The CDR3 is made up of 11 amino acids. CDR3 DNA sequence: TGCGCCAGCAGCTGGGGGACAGTGCAGTTCTTC. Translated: CASSWGTVQFF.

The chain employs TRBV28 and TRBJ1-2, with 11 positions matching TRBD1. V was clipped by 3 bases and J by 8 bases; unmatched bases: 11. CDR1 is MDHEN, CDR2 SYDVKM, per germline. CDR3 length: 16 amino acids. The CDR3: CASSLGQGVSTGGYTF. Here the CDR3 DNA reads TGTGCCAGCAGTTTGGGACAGGGGGTTTCAACGGGGGGCTACACCTTC.

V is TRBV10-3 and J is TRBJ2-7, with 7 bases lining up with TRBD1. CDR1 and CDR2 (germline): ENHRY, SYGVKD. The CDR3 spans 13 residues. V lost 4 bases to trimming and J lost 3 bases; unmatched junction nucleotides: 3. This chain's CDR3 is CAISGGQVYEQYF. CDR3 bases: TGTGCCATCAGTGGTGGACAGGTCTACGAGCAGTACTTC.

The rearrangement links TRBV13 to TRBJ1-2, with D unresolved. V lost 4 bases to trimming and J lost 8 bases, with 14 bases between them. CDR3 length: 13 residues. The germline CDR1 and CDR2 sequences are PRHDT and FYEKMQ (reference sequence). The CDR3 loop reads CASSSTGWYGYTF. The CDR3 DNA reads TGTGCCAGCAGCTCGACCGGGTGGTACGGCTACACCTTC.

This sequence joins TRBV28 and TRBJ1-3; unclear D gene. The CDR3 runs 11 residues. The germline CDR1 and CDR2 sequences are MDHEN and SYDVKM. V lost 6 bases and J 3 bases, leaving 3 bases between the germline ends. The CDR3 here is CASRYGNTIYF. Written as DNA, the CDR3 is TGTGCCAGCAGATATGGAAACACCATATATTTT.

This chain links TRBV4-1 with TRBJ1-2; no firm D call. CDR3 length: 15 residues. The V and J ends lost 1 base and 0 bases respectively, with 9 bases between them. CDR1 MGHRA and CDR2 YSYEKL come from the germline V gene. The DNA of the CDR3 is TGCGCCAGCAGCCAAGCTGCGGAAACTAACTATGGCTACACCTTC. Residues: CASSQAAETNYGYTF.

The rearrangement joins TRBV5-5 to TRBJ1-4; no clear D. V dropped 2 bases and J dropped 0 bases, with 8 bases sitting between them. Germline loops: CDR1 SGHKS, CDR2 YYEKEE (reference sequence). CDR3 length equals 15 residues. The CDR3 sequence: CASSFIAATNEKLFF. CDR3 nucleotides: TGTGCCAGCAGCTTTATCGCCGCAACTAATGAAAAACTGTTTTTT.

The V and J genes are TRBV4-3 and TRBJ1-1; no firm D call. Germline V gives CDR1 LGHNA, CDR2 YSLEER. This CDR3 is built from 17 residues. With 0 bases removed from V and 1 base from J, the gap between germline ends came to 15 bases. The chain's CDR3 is CASSQDAGRRGNTEAFF. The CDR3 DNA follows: TGCGCCAGCAGCCAAGATGCCGGAAGACGGGGGAACACTGAAGCTTTCTTT.

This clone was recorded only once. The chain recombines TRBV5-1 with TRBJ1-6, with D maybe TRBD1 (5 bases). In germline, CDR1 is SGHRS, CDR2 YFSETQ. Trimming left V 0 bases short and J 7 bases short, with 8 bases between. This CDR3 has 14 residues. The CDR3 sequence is CASSLDRTNSPLHF. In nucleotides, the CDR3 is TGCGCCAGCAGCTTGGACAGGACCAATTCACCCCTCCACTTT.

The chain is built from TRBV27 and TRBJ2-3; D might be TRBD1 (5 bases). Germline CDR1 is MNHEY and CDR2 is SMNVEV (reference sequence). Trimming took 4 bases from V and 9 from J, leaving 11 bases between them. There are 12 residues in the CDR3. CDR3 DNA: TGTGCCAGCAGTTCCTGGACATCGACGCAGTATTTT. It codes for CASSSWTSTQYF.

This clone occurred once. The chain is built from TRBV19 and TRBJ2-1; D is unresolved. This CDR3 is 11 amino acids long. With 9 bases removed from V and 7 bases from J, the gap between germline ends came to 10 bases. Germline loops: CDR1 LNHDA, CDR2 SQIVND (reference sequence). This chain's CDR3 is CARRPDNEQFF. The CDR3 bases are TGTGCCAGAAGACCCGATAATGAGCAGTTCTTC.

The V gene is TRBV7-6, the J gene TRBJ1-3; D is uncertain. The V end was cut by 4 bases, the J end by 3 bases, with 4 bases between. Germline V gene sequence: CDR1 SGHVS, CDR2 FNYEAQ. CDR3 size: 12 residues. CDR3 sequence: CASSSLGNTIYF. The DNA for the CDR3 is TGTGCCAGCAGCTCACTTGGAAACACCATATATTTT.